These 31 T cell receptor beta chains originate from one sample sequenced in a study of identical twins. TCRdb re-derived calls from the 5' RACE reads in MiXCR, one entry per CDR3 protein. Of roughly 1.6 million distinct CDR3 sequences in the sample, around a third were seen once. Sequencing input: cord blood. The receptors originated from a newborn girl in good health.

This chain joins TRBV9 and TRBJ1-1; D might be TRBD1 (6 bases). V dropped 1 base and J dropped 1 base, with 11 bases sitting between them. This CDR3 has 15 residues. CDR1 and CDR2 (germline): SGDLS, YYNGEE. Here the CDR3 DNA reads TGTGCCAGCAGCGTACGACAGGTAGGGAACACTGAAGCTTTCTTT. It translates to CASSVRQVGNTEAFF.

This clonotype was found a few times. This chain connects TRBV20-1 to TRBJ2-5; 11 positions match TRBD2. Germline CDR1 and CDR2: DFQATT and SNEGSKA (reference sequence). This CDR3 is built from 13 residues. The CDR3 DNA reads as TGCGTCACTAGCGGGAGTTTTGGAGAGACCCAGTACTTC. Its protein product is CVTSGSFGETQYF.

The chain employs TRBV12-3 or TRBV12-4 and TRBJ2-1; D possibly uses TRBD1 or TRBD2 (6 bases each). V shed 6 bases and J shed 6 bases, with 18 bases lying between them. This CDR3 contains 15 residues. The CDR3 region has the DNA TGTGCCAGCAGCCCAAACGGGGGCGCGGGCAATGAGCAGTTCTTC. This translates into CASSPNGGAGNEQFF.

V is TRBV12-3 or TRBV12-4 and J is TRBJ2-1; 7 bases fit TRBD1. This CDR3 has 12 residues. Unmatched junction bases numbered 10, after V lost 5 bases and J lost 15 bases. This CDR3 reads CASSTHDRVGFF. The CDR3 nucleotides read TGTGCCAGCAGTACCCATGACAGGGTCGGGTTCTTC.

The V call is TRBV12-3 or TRBV12-4, the J call TRBJ2-7; the match to TRBD1 covers 10 bases. V lost 8 bases, J lost 5 bases, and 3 bases stayed unmatched. CDR3 size: 12 residues. The CDR3 DNA is TGTGCCAGCCGGGACAGGGGCCACGAGCAGTACTTC. Translation: CASRDRGHEQYF.

This clonotype was detected many times. The rearrangement links TRBV5-1 to TRBJ2-3; 12 bases align to TRBD2. After removal of 0 bases from V and 5 bases from J, the junction contained 4 bases not matched to a gene. This CDR3 has 16 residues. CDR1 is SGHRS and CDR2 is YFSETQ in the germline V gene. This chain's CDR3 is CASSLGLAGEGDTQYF. As DNA, the CDR3 is TGCGCCAGCAGCTTGGGACTAGCGGGGGAAGGAGATACGCAGTATTTT.

The chain is built from TRBV4-1 and TRBJ2-3; 10 bases are shared with TRBD2. This CDR3 comprises 16 residues. Trimming cost V 1 base and J 2 bases; bases outside gene matches: 3. Germline lookup yields CDR1 MGHRA and CDR2 YSYEKL. CDR3 residues: CASSQAGLAFTDTQYF. CDR3 coding DNA: TGCGCCAGCAGCCAAGCGGGACTAGCGTTCACAGATACGCAGTATTTT.

The rearrangement links TRBV2 to TRBJ2-7; D gene uncertain. The CDR3 is made up of 12 amino acids. The germline V gene has CDR1 SNHLY and CDR2 FYNNEI. Deletions cut 6 bases from V and 5 bases from J, with 11 bases between. The CDR3 coding sequence is TGTGCCAGCAGCCGAACACTGGACGAGCAGTACTTC. Encoded protein: CASSRTLDEQYF.

This clonotype was detected a few times. This sequence joins TRBV28 and TRBJ1-4; the D is unclear. Germline values: CDR1 MDHEN, CDR2 SYDVKM. V was shortened by 8 bases and J by 0 bases, with 10 bases between the two germline ends. The CDR3 is made up of 14 amino acids. CDR3 amino acids: CASLDRSTNEKLFF. In DNA, the CDR3 is TGTGCCAGCTTGGACCGATCAACTAATGAAAAACTGTTTTTT.

There are a few counts of this clonotype. The CDR3 here is CANSGTSLTDTQYF. The CDR3 DNA follows: TGTGCCAACTCCGGGACTAGCCTCACAGATACGCAGTATTTT. The V call is TRBV10-3, the J call TRBJ2-3; TRBD2 aligns across 9 bases. In germline, CDR1 is ENHRY, CDR2 SYGVKD. This CDR3 has 14 residues. V gave up 10 bases and J gave up 2 bases; unmatched junction bases: 7.

As regards this clonotype: An end of the junction does not agree with germline; a read error may underlie this. The rearrangement uses TRBV5-1 and TRBJ1-1; a possible D gene is TRBD1 (6 bases). This CDR3 is built from 14 residues. From germline, CDR1 is SGHRS and CDR2 YFSETQ. In DNA form, the CDR3 reads TGTGCCAGCAGCTTAAGGGGGGGGGACACTGAAGCTTTCTTT. Encoded protein: CASSLRGGDTEAFF.

This clonotype was seen a handful of times. The J gene is TRBJ1-4, the V gene TRBV20-1; D is undetermined. The CDR3 is made up of 13 amino acids. Germline lookup yields CDR1 DFQATT and CDR2 SNEGSKA (reference sequence). Trimming stripped 5 bases from V and 7 bases from J, with 14 bases between. For the CDR3, the DNA is TGCAGTGCTGGTATAGCCCTAGCTGAAAAACTGTTTTTT. It yields the protein CSAGIALAEKLFF.

This clonotype was observed a few times. V and J are TRBV7-9 and TRBJ1-2; D gene ambiguous. V gave up 1 base and J gave up 3 bases, with 9 bases separating them. The CDR3 sequence is 14 residues long. Germline CDR1 and CDR2: SEHNR and FQNEAQ (reference sequence). CDR3 loop: CASSLVPGHYGYTF. The CDR3, as DNA: TGTGCCAGCAGCTTAGTTCCAGGACACTATGGCTACACCTTC.

This clonotype was seen many times. The genes are TRBV12-3 or TRBV12-4 and TRBJ2-7; D is uncertain. The CDR3 spans 10 residues. V shed 2 bases and J shed 7 bases, with 3 bases lying between them. CDR3 coding DNA: TGTGCCAGCAGTTTAAGGGAGCAGTACTTC. It is translated as CASSLREQYF.

There are a few counts of this clonotype. The chain recombines TRBV15 with TRBJ1-2, with 9 positions matching TRBD1. The CDR3 is 19 amino acids. The germline V gene has CDR1 LNHNV and CDR2 YYDKDF (reference sequence). V lost 5 bases to trimming and J lost 0 bases; unmatched junction nucleotides: 16. The CDR3 coding sequence is TGTGCCACCAGCCCCGAGGAAGGGACAGGGCGAGTAGCTAACTATGGCTACACCTTC. It encodes CATSPEEGTGRVANYGYTF.

This clonotype was counted many times. The V and J genes are TRBV29-1 and TRBJ2-3, with 9 bases fitting TRBD2. Germline V gene data show CDR1 as SQVTM and CDR2 as ANQGSEA. The length of the CDR3 is 13 residues. Trimming cost V 4 bases and J 5 bases; bases outside gene matches: 4. CDR3 in DNA: TGCAGCGTTGGCGGGAGGGCCAAAGATACGCAGTATTTT. Its translation: CSVGGRAKDTQYF.

V and J are TRBV20-1 and TRBJ2-3; 11 bases line up with TRBD2. Germline V gives CDR1 DFQATT, CDR2 SNEGSKA (reference sequence). The CDR3 contains 14 residues. The trim removed 6 bases at V and 3 bases at J, leaving 5 bases unmatched. The CDR3 DNA reads as TGCAGTGCCCTAGCGGGAGGCGGTACAGATACGCAGTATTTT. This gives the protein CSALAGGGTDTQYF.

The rearrangement links TRBV27 to TRBJ2-7; 9 positions match TRBD1. J was trimmed by 2 bases and V by 3 bases; bases with no gene match: 5. From germline, CDR1 is MNHEY and CDR2 SMNVEV (reference sequence). This CDR3 is 15 amino acids long. The CDR3 nucleotides are TGTGCCAGCAGTTTTGGGGGGACAGGGACCTACGAGCAGTACTTC. Translating it yields CASSFGGTGTYEQYF.

V is TRBV19 and J is TRBJ1-2, with 8 bases lining up with TRBD1. The V segment lost 6 bases and the J segment 4 bases; nucleotides outside the gene matches: 16. CDR1 is LNHDA and CDR2 is SQIVND in the germline V gene (reference sequence). CDR3 length: 17 residues. The chain's CDR3 is CASSHTGQENHGYGYTF. The CDR3, as DNA: TGTGCCAGTAGCCATACGGGACAGGAGAACCACGGCTATGGCTACACCTTC.

The rearrangement links TRBV20-1 to TRBJ1-1; TRBD1 aligns across 11 bases. Germline trimming cut 6 bases from V and 2 bases from J; bases unmatched to any gene: 11. Germline V CDR1 and CDR2: DFQATT, SNEGSKA (reference sequence). The length of the CDR3 is 16 residues. This chain's CDR3 is CSAMGKGTGGNTEAFF. In nucleotides, the CDR3 is TGCAGTGCCATGGGTAAAGGGACAGGGGGTAACACTGAAGCTTTCTTT.

The chain recombines TRBV7-9 with TRBJ2-1; perhaps D is TRBD1 or TRBD2 (5 bases each). There are 16 residues in the CDR3. Deletions cut 1 base from V and 4 bases from J, with 14 bases between. Germline V gene lookup returns CDR1 SEHNR and CDR2 FQNEAQ (reference sequence). CDR3 amino acids: CASSLEARGVYNEQFF. CDR3 nucleotide sequence: TGTGCCAGCAGCTTAGAGGCGAGGGGCGTTTACAATGAGCAGTTCTTC. Full variable domain (outside the CDR3, taken from reference TRBV7-9 and TRBJ2-1): DTGVSQNPRHKITKRGQNVTFRCDPISEHNRLYWYRQTLGQGPEFLTYFQNEAQLEKSRLLSDRFSAERPKGSFSTLEIQRTEQGDSAMYLCASSLEARGVYNEQFFGPGTRLTVL.

This clonotype showed up just a few times. This chain uses TRBV18 with TRBJ2-7; TRBD1 matches 10 bases. CDR1 KGHSH and CDR2 LQKENI come from the germline V gene. V lost 3 bases, J lost 7 bases, and 12 bases stayed unmatched. The CDR3 consists of 16 residues. The CDR3 reads CASSPTTGTGVGEQYF. The DNA of the CDR3 is TGTGCCAGCTCACCGACAACCGGGACAGGGGTTGGGGAGCAGTACTTC.

V and J are TRBV7-9 and TRBJ2-7; D could derive from TRBD1 or TRBD2 (5 bases each). The length of the CDR3 is 16 residues. Germline CDR1 SEHNR, CDR2 FQNEAQ (reference sequence). Trimming took 6 bases from V and 1 from J, leaving 19 bases between them. DNA for the CDR3: TGTGCCAGCAGTGGGTTTAGGGGAAGGAGGTCCTACGAGCAGTACTTC. It yields the protein CASSGFRGRRSYEQYF.

The chain employs TRBV4-1 and TRBJ2-3, with 14 bases matching TRBD2. Per germline, CDR1 MGHRA and CDR2 YSYEKL. The CDR3 is 19 amino acids. After removal of 4 bases from V and 2 bases from J, the junction contained 11 bases not matched to a gene. The CDR3 DNA follows: TGCGCCAGCAGCCTCCTCGGACTAGCGGGAGGCCTAATCACAGATACGCAGTATTTT. Amino acid sequence: CASSLLGLAGGLITDTQYF.

The chain uses TRBV27 and TRBJ1-4; D gene uncertain. The ends were cut back, 3 bases at V and 4 bases at J, with 12 bases in the middle. CDR1 is MNHEY, CDR2 SMNVEV, per germline (reference sequence). The CDR3 covers 15 residues. CDR3 DNA sequence: TGTGCCAGCAGTTTTTTTCGGACGGATAATGAAAAACTGTTTTTT. Its translation is CASSFFRTDNEKLFF.

This chain joins TRBV6-6 and TRBJ1-2; 7 nucleotides agree with TRBD1. This CDR3 region has 14 residues. V was pared by 4 bases and J by 2 bases, with 4 bases of the junction left unmatched. Germline lookup yields CDR1 MNHNY and CDR2 SVGAGI (reference sequence). The CDR3 DNA is TGTGCCAGCAGTTTCGACAGGGTAAACTATGGCTACACCTTC. Residues: CASSFDRVNYGYTF.

The chain carries TRBV7-2 and TRBJ1-5; TRBD1 might be the D (6 bases). This CDR3 has 16 residues. Germline V gene lookup returns CDR1 SGHTA and CDR2 FQGNSA. Trimming removed 3 bases at V and 0 bases at J, with 12 bases between. The CDR3 reads CASSLNRAYSNQPQHF. The CDR3 DNA sequence: TGTGCCAGCAGCTTGAACAGGGCCTATAGCAATCAGCCCCAGCATTTT. The entire variable domain, with the rest obtained from reference TRBV7-2 and TRBJ1-5, is as follows: GAGVSQSPSNKVTEKGKDVELRCDPISGHTALYWYRQSLGQGLEFLIYFQGNSAPDKSGLPSDRFSAERTGGSVSTLTIQRTQQEDSAVYLCASSLNRAYSNQPQHFGDGTRLSIL.

Remarks on this clonotype: A much larger clone sits a single nucleotide away, making a read error possible. V is TRBV7-2 and J is TRBJ2-4; D is unclear. Trimming took 1 base from V and 15 from J, leaving 16 bases between them. Germline V CDR1 and CDR2: SGHTA, FQGNSA. The CDR3 has 13 amino acids. This CDR3 reads CASSLVAEYERYF. CDR3 coding DNA: TGTGCCAGCAGCTTAGTTGCTGAATACGAGCGGTACTTC.

This clonotype was seen a handful of times. V gene TRBV10-3 combines with J gene TRBJ2-7; D remains unclear. The germline V gene encodes CDR1 ENHRY and CDR2 SYGVKD. Between the trimmed V and J ends, which lost 4 bases and 4 bases, there was a span of 8 bases. This CDR3 region has 12 residues. The CDR3 DNA reads TGTGCCATCAGTGGATCCATTTACGAGCAGTACTTC. Protein product: CAISGSIYEQYF.

V is TRBV10-3 and J is TRBJ2-1; D is possibly TRBD1 (5 bases). Germline CDR1 ENHRY, CDR2 SYGVKD. The CDR3 covers 16 residues. The V gene lost 6 bases and the J gene lost 1 base, with 16 bases spanning the gap. CDR3 region: CAISHSLDRSYNEQFF. For the CDR3, the DNA is TGTGCCATCAGCCACTCGCTCGACAGATCCTACAATGAGCAGTTCTTC.

V and J are TRBV13 and TRBJ1-1, with D possibly matching TRBD1 (5 bases). The CDR3 contains 15 residues. The V end was cut by 1 base, the J end by 2 bases, with 11 bases between. In germline, CDR1 is PRHDT, CDR2 FYEKMQ (reference sequence). This CDR3 reads CASSLARQRNTEAFF. The CDR3 coding sequence is TGTGCCAGCAGCTTAGCCCGACAGAGAAACACTGAAGCTTTCTTT. Filled out from reference TRBV13 and TRBJ1-1, the complete variable domain reads AAGVIQSPRHLIKEKRETATLKCYPIPRHDTVYWYQQGPGQDPQFLISFYEKMQSDKGSIPDRFSAQQFSDYHSELNMSSLELGDSALYFCASSLARQRNTEAFFGQGTRLTVV.